This entry describes one T cell receptor (beta chain). The CDR3 contains 13 residues. The germline gives CDR1 SGHAT, CDR2 FQDESV (reference sequence). Deletions cut 0 bases from V and 3 bases from J, with 3 bases between. Using immunoSEQ multiplex PCR, the repertoire was profiled, and TCRdb retains in-frame clones only, with some absent. Of about 88,000 clones detected, over 90% appear once; the ten largest clones hold 8% to 9.5%. These data come from a study of control samples from healthy donors and cancer patients. Sequencing was carried out using blood. V and J are TRBV11-1 and TRBJ1-5, with unresolved D. The receptor was derived from a man younger than 35 in good health. The CDR3 reads CASSLAANQPQHF. CDR3 coding DNA: TGTGCCAGCAGCTTAGCAGCCAATCAGCCCCAGCATTTT.